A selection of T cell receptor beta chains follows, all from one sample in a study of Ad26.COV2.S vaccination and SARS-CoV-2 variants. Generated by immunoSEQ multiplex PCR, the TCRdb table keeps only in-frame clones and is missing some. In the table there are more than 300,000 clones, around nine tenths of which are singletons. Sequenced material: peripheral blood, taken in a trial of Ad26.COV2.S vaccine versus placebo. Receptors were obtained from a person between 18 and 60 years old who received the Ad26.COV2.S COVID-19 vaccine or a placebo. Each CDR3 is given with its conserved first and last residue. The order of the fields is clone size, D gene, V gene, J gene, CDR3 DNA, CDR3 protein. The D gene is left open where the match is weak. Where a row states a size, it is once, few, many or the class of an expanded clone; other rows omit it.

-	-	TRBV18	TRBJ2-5	TGTGCCAGCTCACCGAGGCCCCAAGAGACCCAGTACTTC	CASSPRPQETQYF
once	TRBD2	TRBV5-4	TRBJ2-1	TGTGCCAGCAGCTTAGTGGAAATAGCGGGAGGGGGCAATGAGCAGTTCTTC	CASSLVEIAGGGNEQFF
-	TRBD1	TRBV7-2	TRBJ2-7	TGTGCCAGCAGCTTTCCCCCTGGCAGGGGGTACGAGCAGTACTTC	CASSFPPGRGYEQYF
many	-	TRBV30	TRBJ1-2	TGTGCCTGGACCAGGTTCTTCGGATATGGCTACACCTTC	CAWTRFFGYGYTF
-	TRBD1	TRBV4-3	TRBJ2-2	TGCGCCAGCAGCCCAGACAGGGGGCTGTTCGGGGAGCTGTTTTTT	CASSPDRGLFGELFF
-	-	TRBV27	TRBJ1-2	TGTGCCAGCAGTTCCCTTGGGGGGGCCCTCTTCTATGGCTACACCTTC	CASSSLGGALFYGYTF
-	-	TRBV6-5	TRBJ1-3	TGTGCCAGCAGACCCGTAGGGGCTGGAAACACCATATATTTT	CASRPVGAGNTIYF
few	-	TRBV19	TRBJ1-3	TGTGCCAGTAGTGGCACGACTGGAAACACCATATATTTT	CASSGTTGNTIYF
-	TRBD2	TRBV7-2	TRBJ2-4	TGTGCCAGCAGCTCCCGGGGGGGAAACATTCAGTACTTC	CASSSRGGNIQYF
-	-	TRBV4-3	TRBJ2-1	TGCGCCAGCAGCCAAAAGCCAGAGGGCAGCAATGAGCAGTTCTTC	CASSQKPEGSNEQFF
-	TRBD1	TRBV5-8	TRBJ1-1	TGTGCCAGCTGTCGCGGGACAGGGAACACTGAAGCTTTCTTT	CASCRGTGNTEAFF
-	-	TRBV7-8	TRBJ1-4	TGTGCCAGCAGCGAACAGGCCCTAAATGAAAAACTGTTTTTT	CASSEQALNEKLFF
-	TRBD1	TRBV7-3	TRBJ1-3	TGTGCCAGCAGCTCGAGAACTCGACAGGGGTTTTGTGGAAACACCATATATTTT	CASSSRTRQGFCGNTIYF
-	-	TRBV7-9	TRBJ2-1	TGTGCCAGCAGCTTAGACACGTATAGCTCCTACAATGAGCAGTTCTTC	CASSLDTYSSYNEQFF
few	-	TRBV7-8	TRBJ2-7	TGTGCCAGCAGCTTAGATCAGGGGAGCTACGAGCAGTACTTC	CASSLDQGSYEQYF
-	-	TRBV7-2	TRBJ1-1	TGTGCCAGCAGCTTAAGGTCTACAGGGGAAGCTTTCTTT	CASSLRSTGEAFF
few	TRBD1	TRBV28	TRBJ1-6	TGTGCCAGCACACCCGGAAGGGGGCGATCACCCCTCCACTTT	CASTPGRGRSPLHF
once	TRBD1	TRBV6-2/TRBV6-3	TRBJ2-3	TGTGCCAGCAGTTACGGGGCAGGGGGCGGGACAGATACGCAGTATTTT	CASSYGAGGGTDTQYF
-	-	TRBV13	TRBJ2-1	TGTGCCAGCAGCCACAAACCTCGTGGGACCAGGTTCGATGAGCAGTTCTTC	CASSHKPRGTRFDEQFF
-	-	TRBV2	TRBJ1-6	TGTGCCAGCAGTGAAGCGAGGGTGCGGAATTCACCCCTCCACTTT	CASSEARVRNSPLHF
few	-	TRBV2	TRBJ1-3	TGTGCCAGCAGTTCCGACGGGGTCTCTGGAAACACCATATATTTT	CASSSDGVSGNTIYF
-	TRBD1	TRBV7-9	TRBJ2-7	TGTGCCAGCACCCCTCTTTGGACAGGAAAAGGCGAGCAGTACTTC	CASTPLWTGKGEQYF
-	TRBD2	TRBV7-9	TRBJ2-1	TGTGCCAGCAGCTTAGAAGTTGCGGGGGGCAATAGTCGTGAGCAGTTCTTC	CASSLEVAGGNSREQFF
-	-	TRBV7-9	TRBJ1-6	TGTGCCAGCAGCTTCGCTAGGACAGTTAATTCACCCCTCCACTTT	CASSFARTVNSPLHF
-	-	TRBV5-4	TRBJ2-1	TGTGCCAGCAGCTTTTGGCAAGACTCCTACAATGAGCAGTTCTTC	CASSFWQDSYNEQFF
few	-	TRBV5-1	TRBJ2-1	TGCGCCAGCAGCTTGGACGGGAGCTCCTACAATGAGCAGTTCTTC	CASSLDGSSYNEQFF
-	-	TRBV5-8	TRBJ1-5	TGTGCCAGCAGCTTTATTCGGGGCCCTCAGCCCCAGCATTTT	CASSFIRGPQPQHF
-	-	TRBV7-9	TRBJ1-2	TGTGCCAGCCCGGGACCCTCATATGGCTACACCTTC	CASPGPSYGYTF
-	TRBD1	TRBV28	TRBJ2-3	TGTGCCAGCAGTATGACAGGGGATGACACAGATACGCAGTATTTT	CASSMTGDDTDTQYF
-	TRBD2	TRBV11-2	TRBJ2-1	TGTGCCAGCAGCAGTGGCGGACTAGGGGTCTACAATGAGCAGTTCTTC	CASSSGGLGVYNEQFF
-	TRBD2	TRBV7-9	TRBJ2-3	TGTGCCAGCAGCTTAGGTCTAGCGGACACAGATACGCAGTATTTT	CASSLGLADTDTQYF
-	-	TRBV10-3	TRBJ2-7	TGTGCCATCAGCATAGCGGCCCCCACCTACGAGCAGTACTTC	CAISIAAPTYEQYF
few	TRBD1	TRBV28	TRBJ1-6	TGTGCCAGCAGTTTACCGGGACAGGGGGGGTCACCCCTCCACTTT	CASSLPGQGGSPLHF
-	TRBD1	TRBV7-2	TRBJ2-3	TGTGCCAGCAGCTACCGACAGGGCGCAGATACGCAGTATTTT	CASSYRQGADTQYF
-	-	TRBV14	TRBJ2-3	TGTGCCAGCAGCCAAGCCCTCACCCTCCGCGGAGATACGCAGTATTTT	CASSQALTLRGDTQYF
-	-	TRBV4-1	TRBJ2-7	TGCGCCAGCAGCCAAATACGTGCCCTCTCCTACGAGCAGTACTTC	CASSQIRALSYEQYF
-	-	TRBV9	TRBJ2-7	TGTGCCAGCAGCGTAGGGGGCTCCTACGAGCAGTACTTC	CASSVGGSYEQYF
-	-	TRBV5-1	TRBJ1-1	TGCGCCAGCAGCAGTACAGCAATGAACACTGAAGCTTTCTTT	CASSSTAMNTEAFF
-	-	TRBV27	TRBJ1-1	TGTGCCAGCAGACCACAAGGCGGGGAGGGTCGGACTGAAGCTTTCTTT	CASRPQGGEGRTEAFF
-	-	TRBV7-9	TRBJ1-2	TGTGCCAGCAGCGAACCGATGGGTGGCTACACCTTC	CASSEPMGGYTF
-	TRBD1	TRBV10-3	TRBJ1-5	TGTGCCATCAGTGACCCCGACAGGGGCAATCAGCCCCAGCATTTT	CAISDPDRGNQPQHF
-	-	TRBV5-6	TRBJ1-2	TGTGCCAGCAGCCCGGGGACGGCTAACTATGGCTACACCTTC	CASSPGTANYGYTF
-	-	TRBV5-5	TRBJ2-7	TGTGCCAGCAGCTTGGCTAGGGAACTCTACGAGCAGTACTTC	CASSLARELYEQYF
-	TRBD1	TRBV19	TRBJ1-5	TGTGCCAGTACCTGGGTCGGGACAGGGGGCTATCAGCCCCAGCATTTT	CASTWVGTGGYQPQHF
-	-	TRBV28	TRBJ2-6	TGTGCCAGCAGTTTATCAGGGAGAGGGGCCAACGTCCTGACTTTC	CASSLSGRGANVLTF
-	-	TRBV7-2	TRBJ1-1	TGTGCCAGCAGCTTAATAGTTGGGAGTGGAACTGAAGCTTTCTTT	CASSLIVGSGTEAFF
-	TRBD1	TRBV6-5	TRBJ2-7	TGTGCCAGCAGAGATGGGACAGGGGGTTCCTACGAGCAGTACTTC	CASRDGTGGSYEQYF